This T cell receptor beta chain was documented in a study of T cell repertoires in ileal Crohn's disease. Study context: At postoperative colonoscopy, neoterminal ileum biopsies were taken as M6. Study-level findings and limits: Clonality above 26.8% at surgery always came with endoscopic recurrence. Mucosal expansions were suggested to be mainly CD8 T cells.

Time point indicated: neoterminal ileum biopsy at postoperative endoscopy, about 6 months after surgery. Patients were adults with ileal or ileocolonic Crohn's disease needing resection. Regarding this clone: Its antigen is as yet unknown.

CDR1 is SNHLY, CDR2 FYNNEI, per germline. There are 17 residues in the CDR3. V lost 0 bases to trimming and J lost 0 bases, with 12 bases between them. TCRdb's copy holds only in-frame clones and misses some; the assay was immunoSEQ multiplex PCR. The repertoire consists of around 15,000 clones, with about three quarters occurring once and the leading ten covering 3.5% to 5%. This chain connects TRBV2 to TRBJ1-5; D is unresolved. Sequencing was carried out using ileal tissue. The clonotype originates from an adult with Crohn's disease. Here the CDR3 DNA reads TGTGCCAGCAGTGAAGCAATGGGAGATCATAGCAATCAGCCCCAGCATTTT. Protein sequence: CASSEAMGDHSNQPQHF.